Below are 10 T cell receptor beta chains sequenced from a single sample in a study of blood T cell repertoires in COVID-19. Profiling relied on immunoSEQ multiplex PCR, and the TCRdb table lists in-frame clones only, not all of them. The sample yields some 200,000 clones, around 80% seen once. Sequenced sample: peripheral blood. These receptor sequences come from a woman younger than 45 with COVID-19, enrolled during active disease.

This clone was found a few times. The chain uses TRBV6-6 and TRBJ1-4; no definite D call. From germline, CDR1 is MNHNY and CDR2 SVGAGI (reference sequence). This CDR3 spans 11 amino acids. V was trimmed by 7 bases and J by 14 bases, leaving 14 bases between them. The CDR3: CASTSLYNLFF. The CDR3 nucleotides read TGTGCCAGCACCTCTTTGTATAATCTGTTTTTT.

This chain links TRBV6-2 or TRBV6-3 with TRBJ2-5, with D possibly TRBD1 on 5 matching bases. Germline V gene sequence: CDR1 MNHEY, CDR2 SVGEGT. This CDR3 is built from 14 residues. V dropped 5 bases and J dropped 0 bases, with 10 bases sitting between them. CDR3 residues: CASSPTVYQETQYF. CDR3 in DNA: TGTGCCAGCAGTCCGACAGTGTACCAAGAGACCCAGTACTTC.

V and J are TRBV18 and TRBJ2-1; D possibly corresponds to TRBD2 (5 bases). This CDR3 is 13 amino acids long. Between the trimmed V and J ends, which lost 5 bases and 4 bases, there was a span of 9 bases. CDR1 and CDR2 (germline): KGHSH, LQKENI. The CDR3 region is CASSVSGYNEQFF. The CDR3 DNA is TGTGCCAGCTCAGTCTCGGGGTACAATGAGCAGTTCTTC. Full variable domain (rest looked up from reference TRBV18 and TRBJ2-1): NAGVMQNPRHLVRRRGQEARLRCSPMKGHSHVYWYRQLPEEGLKFMVYLQKENIIDESGMPKERFSAEFPKEGPSILRIQQVVRGDSAAYFCASSVSGYNEQFFGPGTRLTVL.

Note on this clone: Other DNA sequences from this sample encode an identical CDR3 as well. This rearrangement joins TRBV6-2 or TRBV6-3 to TRBJ1-1; 7 nucleotides match TRBD1. The CDR3 runs 15 residues. The J segment lost 0 bases and the V segment lost 0 bases, leaving 1 base of the junction unmatched. Germline assignment: CDR1 MNHEY and CDR2 SVGEGT. CDR3 sequence: CASSYSGTVNTEAFF. CDR3 sequence (DNA): TGTGCCAGCAGTTACTCTGGGACAGTGAACACTGAAGCTTTCTTT.

This clone turned up a few times. V gene TRBV11-2 combines with J gene TRBJ2-7; D remains ambiguous. Deletions cut 5 bases from V and 2 bases from J, with 13 bases between. The CDR3 consists of 14 residues. Germline V gene lookup returns CDR1 SGHAT and CDR2 FQNNGV. CDR3 amino acids: CASSPLRGTYEQYF. The CDR3 nucleotides read TGTGCCAGCAGCCCCTTGAGAGGAACCTACGAGCAGTACTTC. Using reference TRBV11-2 and TRBJ2-7 for the parts outside the CDR3, the full variable domain is EAGVAQSPRYKIIEKRQSVAFWCNPISGHATLYWYQQILGQGPKLLIQFQNNGVVDDSQLPKDRFSAERLKGVDSTLKIQPAKLEDSAVYLCASSPLRGTYEQYFGPGTRLTVT.

There are a few counts of this clone. The J gene is TRBJ1-1, the V gene TRBV7-9, with D hard to call. Per germline, CDR1 SEHNR and CDR2 FQNEAQ (reference sequence). The length of the CDR3 is 12 residues. V was shortened by 6 bases and J by 2 bases, with 7 bases between the two germline ends. CDR3 bases: TGTGCCAGCAGTACAACAAACACTGAAGCTTTCTTT. Its protein is CASSTTNTEAFF.

This sequence joins TRBV6-4 and TRBJ1-2; 8 positions match TRBD1. This CDR3 has 15 amino acids. V shed 2 bases, J shed 6 bases, and the junction held 8 bases outside the gene matches. The V gene's germline CDR1 is MRHNA and CDR2 SNTAGT. The CDR3 DNA reads TGTGCCAGCAGTGACGCGTTACAGGGGGTGAATGGCTACACCTTC. Translated: CASSDALQGVNGYTF.

This clone has just one count. V gene TRBV2 combines with J gene TRBJ2-5, with D unclear. Germline V CDR1 and CDR2: SNHLY, FYNNEI. The CDR3 sequence is 13 residues long. V dropped 6 bases and J dropped 0 bases, with 8 bases sitting between them. In DNA form, the CDR3 reads TGTGCCAGCAGCTCCGACTACCAAGAGACCCAGTACTTC. This gives the protein CASSSDYQETQYF.

The V and J genes are TRBV6-5 and TRBJ2-7; TRBD1 matches at 8 bases. The J segment lost 5 bases and the V segment lost 6 bases, leaving 12 bases of the junction unmatched. Germline lookup yields CDR1 MNHEY and CDR2 SVGAGI. The CDR3 length is 15 residues. The CDR3 sequence is CASRGGQVINDEQYF. As DNA, the CDR3 is TGTGCCAGCAGGGGGGGACAGGTGATAAACGACGAGCAGTACTTC.

The rearrangement links TRBV5-4 to TRBJ2-5; no clear D gene. This CDR3 has 13 amino acids. In germline, CDR1 is SGHNT, CDR2 YYREEE (reference sequence). The V gene lost 2 bases and the J gene lost 2 bases, with 7 bases spanning the gap. CDR3 loop: CASSFVLQETQYF. Here the CDR3 DNA reads TGTGCCAGCAGCTTCGTACTACAAGAGACCCAGTACTTC.